The 30 T cell receptor beta chains in this list originate from one sample, sequenced in a study of cytomegalovirus exposure and HLA in healthy donors. PCR used 60 Vbeta primers and 13 Jbeta primers. Method: immunoSEQ multiplex PCR; TCRdb's copy keeps in-frame clones and lacks some. The table lists some 150,000 clones, approximately 79% of them singletons. The specimen sequenced was PBMCs. The source of these receptors is a man aged 35 to 55 in good health and CMV-seropositive.

V and J are TRBV9 and TRBJ1-1; maybe TRBD1 (5 bases). V was shortened by 3 bases and J by 3 bases, with 12 bases between the two germline ends. CDR3 length: 14 amino acids. Germline assignment: CDR1 SGDLS and CDR2 YYNGEE. This chain's CDR3 is CASSEGIEDTEAFF. Here the CDR3 DNA reads TGTGCCAGCAGCGAGGGGATAGAAGACACTGAAGCTTTCTTT.

The chain joins TRBV10-1 to TRBJ1-1; tentative D call: TRBD1 (5 bases). V shed 5 bases and J shed 8 bases, with 15 bases lying between them. Germline V gives CDR1 WNHNN, CDR2 SYGVQD (reference sequence). The CDR3 loop spans 13 amino acids. The CDR3 sequence is CASSPSWGEEAFF. The CDR3 DNA is TGCGCCAGCAGTCCATCTTGGGGGGAAGAAGCTTTCTTT.

The chain recombines TRBV6-5 with TRBJ1-3; D might be TRBD1 (6 bases). The length of the CDR3 is 15 residues. Per germline, CDR1 MNHEY and CDR2 SVGAGI. The V end lost 8 bases, the J end lost 4 bases, and 18 bases lay between the germline ends. The CDR3 here is CASSAGGLKGNTIYF. CDR3 DNA sequence: TGTGCCAGCTCTGCGGGGGGCTTGAAGGGAAACACCATATATTTT.

This rearrangement joins TRBV7-3 to TRBJ2-2, with 9 bases matching TRBD2. V lost 3 bases, J lost 6 bases, and 2 bases stayed unmatched. The V gene's germline CDR1 is SGHTA and CDR2 FQGTGA. The CDR3 has 14 amino acids. The CDR3, as DNA: TGTGCCAGCAGCTTGGGCGGGGGGGCCGGGGAGCTGTTTTTT. This codes for CASSLGGGAGELFF. The entire variable domain, with the rest obtained from reference TRBV7-3 and TRBJ2-2, is as follows: GAGVSQTPSNKVTEKGKYVELRCDPISGHTALYWYRQSLGQGPEFLIYFQGTGAADDSGLPNDRFFAVRPEGSVSTLKIQRTERGDSAVYLCASSLGGGAGELFFGEGSRLTVL.

The chain joins TRBV13 to TRBJ2-7; TRBD2 aligns across 12 bases. Germline V gene lookup returns CDR1 PRHDT and CDR2 FYEKMQ (reference sequence). The junction had 4 bases not matched to a gene; V was cut back by 5 bases and J by 5 bases. This CDR3 has 14 residues. Here the CDR3 DNA reads TGTGCCAGCAGCCGACTAGCGGGAGTACACGAGCAGTACTTC. Its translation: CASSRLAGVHEQYF.

The genes are TRBV7-6 and TRBJ2-7; D remains unclear. The germline V gene has CDR1 SGHVS and CDR2 FNYEAQ. The CDR3 totals 12 residues. V was pared by 2 bases and J by 5 bases, with 7 bases between. The CDR3 sequence: CASSLIRDEQYF. CDR3 DNA sequence: TGTGCCAGCAGCTTAATCCGAGACGAGCAGTACTTC.

This chain connects TRBV5-4 to TRBJ2-5, with D perhaps TRBD1 (7 bases). V was shortened by 3 bases and J by 5 bases, with 11 bases between the two germline ends. The CDR3 loop spans 13 amino acids. The V gene's germline CDR1 is SGHNT and CDR2 YYREEE (reference sequence). The chain's CDR3 is CASSSQGRETQYF. The CDR3, as DNA: TGTGCCAGCAGCTCACAGGGGAGGGAGACCCAGTACTTC.

The rearrangement joins TRBV5-1 to TRBJ2-2; no definite D call. Trimming took off 6 bases at V and 0 bases at J, with 9 bases between the two ends. The length of the CDR3 is 14 residues. Germline loops: CDR1 SGHRS, CDR2 YFSETQ. CDR3 sequence reads: CASTLNSNTGELFF. DNA for the CDR3: TGCGCCAGCACGCTAAATTCGAACACCGGGGAGCTGTTTTTT.

The chain combines TRBV4-2 with TRBJ1-2, with no clear D. Germline V gene data show CDR1 as LGHNA and CDR2 as YNFKEQ. The CDR3 has 14 residues. V was pared by 2 bases and J by 4 bases, with 11 bases between. The chain's CDR3 is CASSQTDILYGYTF. In nucleotides, the CDR3 is TGTGCCAGCAGCCAAACTGATATCCTCTATGGCTACACCTTC.

The chain has TRBV7-8 and TRBJ2-1, with 8 bases that match TRBD2. The CDR3 runs 16 residues. V gave up 4 bases and J gave up 0 bases; unmatched junction bases: 5. Germline assignment: CDR1 SGHVS and CDR2 FQNEAQ. As DNA, the CDR3 is TGTGCCAGCAGCTCCTTACTAGCGGCCTCCTACAATGAGCAGTTCTTC. Amino acid sequence: CASSSLLAASYNEQFF.

The chain has TRBV5-1 and TRBJ2-2; D gene unclear. Germline CDR1 SGHRS, CDR2 YFSETQ. The CDR3 is 15 amino acids. The V and J ends lost 0 bases and 1 base respectively, with 7 bases between them. The CDR3 protein is CASSLAALNTGELFF. In DNA, the CDR3 is TGCGCCAGCAGCTTGGCCGCGCTGAACACCGGGGAGCTGTTTTTT.

Remarks on this clone: At the DNA level, this CDR3 is encoded by other sequences in the same sample as well. The chain recombines TRBV27 with TRBJ1-5, with D unresolved. The CDR3 extends over 13 amino acids. CDR1 and CDR2 from the germline V gene are MNHEY and SMNVEV (reference sequence). With 4 bases removed from V and 2 bases from J, the gap between germline ends came to 6 bases. The CDR3 sequence: CASSYQGNQPQHF. CDR3 in DNA: TGTGCCAGCAGTTATCAGGGCAATCAGCCCCAGCATTTT.

The chain carries TRBV5-1 and TRBJ2-5; 8 bases fit TRBD2. The V gene end was trimmed by 3 bases and the J gene end by 5 bases; junction bases not matched to a gene: 15. The CDR3 contains 17 residues. Germline-derived CDR1 and CDR2 are SGHRS and YFSETQ. The CDR3 reads CASSSAALGRAWETQYF. Written as DNA, the CDR3 is TGCGCCAGCAGCTCCGCAGCTCTCGGGAGGGCCTGGGAGACCCAGTACTTC.

This chain's CDR3 is CASSLVGGAAAGNYNEQFF. The CDR3 coding sequence is TGTGCCAGCAGCTTGGTGGGCGGGGCAGCAGCGGGGAACTACAATGAGCAGTTCTTC. The gene calls are TRBV5-6 and TRBJ2-1; TRBD2 agrees at 7 bases. This CDR3 region has 19 residues. Germline V lookup: CDR1 SGHDT, CDR2 YYEEEE. Trimming at V came to 0 bases and at J to 3 bases, leaving 15 bases not matched to a gene.

V gene TRBV18 combines with J gene TRBJ2-7, with TRBD2 identical over 10 bases. V lost 4 bases, J lost 0 bases, and 9 bases stayed unmatched. This CDR3 has 17 residues. Germline lookup yields CDR1 KGHSH and CDR2 LQKENI. The CDR3, as DNA: TGTGCCAGCTCACGCGACATACTAGCGGGACCCTCCTACGAGCAGTACTTC. Translated, it gives CASSRDILAGPSYEQYF.

The chain has TRBV5-6 and TRBJ2-7; 9 bases match TRBD1. The CDR3 totals 17 residues. The V gene's germline CDR1 is SGHDT and CDR2 YYEEEE. The V gene end was trimmed by 2 bases and the J gene end by 1 base; junction bases not matched to a gene: 10. CDR3 nucleotides: TGTGCCAGCAGCTTTACCGGGACAGGGCCTCTATCCTACGAGCAGTACTTC. Translation gives CASSFTGTGPLSYEQYF.

The V call is TRBV11-3, the J call TRBJ2-7; the match to TRBD1 covers 8 bases. Germline-derived CDR1 and CDR2 are SGHNT and YENEEA. V trimming: 6 bases; J trimming: 6 bases; junction bases outside the gene matches: 13. CDR3 length equals 15 residues. The chain's CDR3 is CASRNSGTGSIEQYF. CDR3 nucleotides: TGTGCCAGCAGGAATTCCGGGACAGGATCTATCGAGCAGTACTTC.

In DNA form, the CDR3 reads TGTGCCAGTACCGCCGGGACAGGGGCCACCGGGGAGCTGTTTTTT. As protein: CASTAGTGATGELFF. The chain is built from TRBV19 and TRBJ2-2, with 10 bases matching TRBD1. CDR3 length: 15 residues. The ends lost 7 bases at V and 4 bases at J; junction bases unmatched: 6. CDR1 is LNHDA, CDR2 SQIVND, per germline (reference sequence).

V is TRBV5-6 and J is TRBJ1-1; D remains ambiguous. Germline V gene sequence: CDR1 SGHDT, CDR2 YYEEEE. The CDR3 is made up of 17 amino acids. Trimming shortened V by 1 base and J by 0 bases, and 16 bases separated the two germline ends. CDR3 nucleotides: TGTGCCAGCAGCTTGAGATGGGGAGTTGGTTTGAACACTGAAGCTTTCTTT. Translation gives CASSLRWGVGLNTEAFF. The full variable domain, its missing parts supplied by reference TRBV5-6 and TRBJ1-1, is DAGVTQSPTHLIKTRGQQVTLRCSPKSGHDTVSWYQQALGQGPQFIFQYYEEEERQRGNFPDRFSGHQFPNYSSELNVNALLLGDSALYLCASSLRWGVGLNTEAFFGQGTRLTVV.

This rearrangement joins TRBV5-1 to TRBJ2-7, with 9 bases fitting TRBD2. This CDR3 contains 14 residues. After removal of 4 bases from V and 7 bases from J, the junction contained 9 bases not matched to a gene. From germline, CDR1 is SGHRS and CDR2 YFSETQ. CDR3 in DNA: TGCGCCAGCAGCATGGGACTAGCATCGGGAGAGCAGTACTTC. Translated: CASSMGLASGEQYF.

This clone was seen only a few times. The genes are TRBV28 and TRBJ1-2, with TRBD1 identical over 9 bases. V shed 3 bases and J 8 bases; nucleotides not matched to a gene: 22. Looked up from germline, CDR1 is MDHEN and CDR2 is SYDVKM. This CDR3 contains 19 residues. Written as DNA, the CDR3 is TGTGCCAGCAGTTTCACAAATACCGGGACAGGGAATAGTAAAGGAGGCTACACCTTC. This translates into CASSFTNTGTGNSKGGYTF.

This chain links TRBV11-2 with TRBJ2-4, with TRBD1 matching over 10 bases. CDR3 size: 15 residues. V shed 3 bases and J 7 bases; nucleotides not matched to a gene: 6. Germline V gives CDR1 SGHAT, CDR2 FQNNGV. The CDR3 here is CASSFNGDRGNIQYF. CDR3 DNA sequence: TGTGCCAGCAGCTTTAATGGGGACAGGGGCAACATTCAGTACTTC. Full variable domain (remainder filled in from reference TRBV11-2 and TRBJ2-4): EAGVAQSPRYKIIEKRQSVAFWCNPISGHATLYWYQQILGQGPKLLIQFQNNGVVDDSQLPKDRFSAERLKGVDSTLKIQPAKLEDSAVYLCASSFNGDRGNIQYFGAGTRLSVL.

The V and J genes are TRBV5-4 and TRBJ1-2; 8 bases are shared with TRBD1. Germline V gene sequence: CDR1 SGHNT, CDR2 YYREEE (reference sequence). Trimming at V came to 4 bases and at J to 3 bases, leaving 5 bases not matched to a gene. CDR3 length: 14 residues. The CDR3 loop reads CASSLPTGDYGYTF. DNA of the CDR3: TGTGCCAGCAGCCTCCCGACAGGGGACTATGGCTACACCTTC.

The genes are TRBV25-1 and TRBJ2-7; no clear D gene. The V gene lost 3 bases and the J gene lost 3 bases, with 3 bases spanning the gap. The CDR3 spans 11 residues. Germline V gene lookup returns CDR1 MGHDK and CDR2 SYGVNS. The CDR3 DNA reads as TGTGCCAGCAGTGACCACTACGAGCAGTACTTC. Protein: CASSDHYEQYF.

V is TRBV2 and J is TRBJ2-2; D is ambiguous. This CDR3 has 14 residues. The germline V gene encodes CDR1 SNHLY and CDR2 FYNNEI. Between the trimmed V and J ends, which lost 7 bases and 0 bases, there was a span of 9 bases. CDR3 loop: CASNGGTNTGELFF. The CDR3 DNA reads as TGTGCCAGCAACGGCGGCACGAACACCGGGGAGCTGTTTTTT.

This rearrangement joins TRBV5-1 to TRBJ1-2; D remains ambiguous. Germline CDR1 SGHRS, CDR2 YFSETQ. The CDR3 totals 14 residues. V lost 1 base, J lost 2 bases, and 9 bases lay in between. This CDR3 reads CASSLLAENYGYTF. The CDR3 nucleotides are TGCGCCAGCAGCTTGCTGGCAGAAAACTATGGCTACACCTTC.

This clone was counted only a few times. CDR3 protein: CASSPISGKDTGELFF. For the CDR3, the DNA is TGTGCCAGCAGCCCTATTAGCGGGAAAGACACCGGGGAGCTGTTTTTT. V gene TRBV7-9 combines with J gene TRBJ2-2, with 8 bases fitting TRBD2. Germline CDR1 and CDR2: SEHNR and FQNEAQ (reference sequence). With V trimmed by 5 bases and J by 3 bases, 8 bases remained unmatched. There are 16 residues in the CDR3.

V and J are TRBV5-1 and TRBJ2-1, with D possibly being TRBD2 (6 bases). V lost 5 bases and J 7 bases, leaving 19 bases between the germline ends. The CDR3 runs 15 residues. Germline CDR1 reads SGHRS; CDR2 reads YFSETQ. The CDR3 bases are TGCGCCAGCAGTGCGGAGGGCCTTTCGCGGAATGAGCAGTTCTTC. This sequence encodes CASSAEGLSRNEQFF.

In the case of this clone: One end of the junction varies from germline; a read error may be responsible. Other DNA variants within this sample encode the same CDR3. V gene TRBV5-4 combines with J gene TRBJ2-7, with 8 bases fitting TRBD2. Germline lookup yields CDR1 SGHNT and CDR2 YYREEE (reference sequence). There are 13 residues in the CDR3. The CDR3 sequence is CASRDGLAGEQYF. CDR3 nucleotides: TGTGCCAGCAGGGACGGACTAGCCGGGGAGCAGTACTTT.

The V call is TRBV9, the J call TRBJ2-5; TRBD2 agrees at 8 bases. Germline V gives CDR1 SGDLS, CDR2 YYNGEE. This CDR3 has 14 amino acids. The trim removed 0 bases at V and 5 bases at J, leaving 3 bases unmatched. The CDR3 sequence is CASSVAGGSETQYF. For the CDR3, the DNA is TGTGCCAGCAGCGTAGCGGGGGGGAGCGAGACCCAGTACTTC. The full variable domain, completed using reference TRBV9 and TRBJ2-5, is DSGVTQTPKHLITATGQRVTLRCSPRSGDLSVYWYQQSLDQGLQFLIQYYNGEERAKGNILERFSAQQFPDLHSELNLSSLELGDSALYFCASSVAGGSETQYFGPGTRLLVL.